Below, 2 T cell receptor beta chains from the same sample are listed, as sequenced in a study of beta chain features in type 1 diabetes. Expressed TCRB transcripts got sequenced, as all isolated RNA was reverse transcribed. Sequencing used immunoSEQ multiplex PCR; TCRdb keeps in-frame clones, though not all of them. The repertoire holds approximately 200,000 clones, with over 9.5% as singletons. Sequencing used naive CD4+ T cells from blood. These receptors all come from a woman under 30 in good health.

The rearrangement uses TRBV2 and TRBJ2-3; the match to TRBD2 covers 7 bases. V was pared by 4 bases and J by 1 base, with 5 bases of the junction left unmatched. The CDR3 extends over 15 amino acids. Per the germline V gene, CDR1 is SNHLY and CDR2 is FYNNEI. The CDR3 nucleotides read TGTGCCAGCAGTGCGCCCAGCGGGGGCACAGATACGCAGTATTTT. The encoded protein is CASSAPSGGTDTQYF. The full variable domain, its missing parts supplied by reference TRBV2 and TRBJ2-3, is EPEVTQTPSHQVTQMGQEVILRCVPISNHLYFYWYRQILGQKVEFLVSFYNNEISEKSEIFDDQFSVERPDGSNFTLKIRSTKLEDSAMYFCASSAPSGGTDTQYFGPGTRLTVL.

The chain is built from TRBV15 and TRBJ2-2; D unresolved. This CDR3 is built from 16 residues. V was trimmed by 0 bases and J by 1 base, leaving 9 bases between them. Germline lookup yields CDR1 LNHNV and CDR2 YYDKDF (reference sequence). The CDR3 sequence is CATSRDLAVNTGELFF. For the CDR3, the DNA is TGTGCCACCAGCAGAGATCTGGCGGTGAACACCGGGGAGCTGTTTTTT.